The clone carrying this T cell receptor (beta chain) was observed a handful of times. Its antigen is unidentified. The record originates from a study of cytomegalovirus exposure and HLA in healthy donors. Study conclusions and caveats: The study designated 150 to 200 TCR beta chains cytomegalovirus-associated.

Germline V gives CDR1 LNHNV, CDR2 YYDKDF (reference sequence). V dropped 1 base and J dropped 0; count of bases not matched to a gene: 5. This CDR3 contains 16 residues. The PCR contained 60 Vbeta and 13 Jbeta primers. Repertoires were generated with immunoSEQ multiplex PCR, while TCRdb's copy carries only in-frame clones and drops some. The sample holds more than 110,000 clones, 75% seen once. Material for sequencing was PBMCs. The receptor's source is a man aged 25-40 years in good health and CMV-seronegative. The chain recombines TRBV15 with TRBJ2-7; TRBD2 matches 8 bases. The chain's CDR3 is CATSRGTGGTSYEQYF. CDR3 in DNA: TGTGCCACCAGCAGAGGGACGGGAGGGACCTCCTACGAGCAGTACTTC.